A single sample is the source of the 21 T cell receptor beta chains below, sequenced in a study of monozygotic twins with inflammatory bowel disease. TCRdb re-called the 5' RACE reads and catalogs CDR3 proteins one per entry, DNA excluded. This sample's clone table lists some 160,000 distinct CDR3 sequences. The sequenced sample consisted of blood. These receptors originate from a human donor with ulcerative colitis or Crohn's disease, or a healthy co-twin of an affected twin (not recorded which).

The chain uses TRBV10-3 and TRBJ2-6. The germline V gene encodes CDR1 ENHRY and CDR2 SYGVKD. The CDR3 contains 14 residues. CDR3 amino acids: CAISEFSGANVLTF.

This chain uses TRBV5-1 with TRBJ2-6; checking the TCRdb D call of TRBD1 is not possible without DNA. CDR3 size: 16 residues. Per germline, CDR1 SGHRS and CDR2 YFSETQ. This chain's CDR3 is CASSPGQLSGANVLTF.

The V and J genes are TRBV3-1 and TRBJ2-1; TCRdb selects TRBD1, and the lack of DNA leaves this call unchecked. This CDR3 region has 14 residues. Per germline, CDR1 LGHDT and CDR2 YNNKEL (reference sequence). CDR3 protein: CASSQDPLAGEQFF.

The chain recombines TRBV20-1 with TRBJ2-1; TCRdb indicates TRBD1, and absent DNA this call remains unverified. From germline, CDR1 is DFQATT and CDR2 SNEGSKA (reference sequence). The CDR3 spans 12 residues. The CDR3 loop reads CSAGLGLVEQFF.

V usage is TRBV12-3 or TRBV12-4 and J usage is TRBJ2-7; TCRdb lists TRBD1, though no DNA is available to test this call. The CDR3 runs 12 residues. The CDR3 sequence is CASRTTRGEQYF.

V and J are TRBV7-8 and TRBJ2-3; TCRdb proposes TRBD2, but this gene call is untestable without DNA. Germline CDR1 reads SGHVS; CDR2 reads FQNEAQ. The CDR3 has 15 amino acids. The CDR3 reads CASSKREGNTDTQYF.

J is TRBJ1-1 and V is TRBV19; TCRdb designates TRBD1, a call that cannot be tested without DNA. CDR3 size: 16 residues. Looked up from germline, CDR1 is LNHDA and CDR2 is SQIVND (reference sequence). The CDR3 loop is CASSLGTGGMNTEAFF.

This chain links TRBV7-2 with TRBJ1-1; TCRdb selects TRBD1, and the lack of DNA leaves this call unchecked. This CDR3 is 15 amino acids long. Germline V gene lookup returns CDR1 SGHTA and CDR2 FQGNSA. The CDR3: CASSLYGGMNTEAFF.

The rearrangement joins TRBV7-9 to TRBJ2-7; with no DNA, the TCRdb D assignment of TRBD2 cannot be verified. Germline loops: CDR1 SEHNR, CDR2 FQNEAQ (reference sequence). The CDR3 loop spans 14 amino acids. The CDR3 loop is CASSLSAGSYEQYF.

This chain links TRBV30 with TRBJ1-1; the D gene TCRdb calls, TRBD1, cannot be checked with no DNA. Per the germline V gene, CDR1 is GTSNPN and CDR2 is SVGIG (reference sequence). This CDR3 has 13 residues. CDR3: CAWGPLVNTEAFF.

The chain couples TRBV28 to TRBJ2-7; with no DNA, the TCRdb D assignment of TRBD1 cannot be verified. This CDR3 is 14 amino acids long. Germline CDR1 reads MDHEN; CDR2 reads SYDVKM. The CDR3 region is CASSPGGQSYEQYF.

The V call is TRBV12-3 or TRBV12-4, the J call TRBJ1-4; TCRdb's assignment of TRBD1 cannot be checked, as there is no DNA. The CDR3 length is 16 residues. The chain's CDR3 is CASSFGGRGRFEKLFF.

The CDR3 protein is CSASRRDRDHRGANVLTF. The rearrangement links TRBV20-1 to TRBJ2-6; TCRdb selects TRBD1, and the lack of DNA leaves this call unchecked. The germline V gene has CDR1 DFQATT and CDR2 SNEGSKA (reference sequence). The CDR3 consists of 18 residues.

The chain has TRBV28 and TRBJ2-1; with no DNA, the TCRdb D assignment of TRBD2 cannot be verified. Germline CDR1 and CDR2: MDHEN and SYDVKM. This CDR3 is 19 amino acids long. This CDR3 reads CASSLGSSLGVAGLNEQFF.

The chain employs TRBV5-1 and TRBJ1-4. The CDR3 extends over 14 amino acids. Germline assignment: CDR1 SGHRS and CDR2 YFSETQ. Here the CDR3 reads CASSRAAGEEKLFF.

The chain has TRBV4-3 and TRBJ1-4. Germline CDR1 reads LGHNA; CDR2 reads YSLEER. The length of the CDR3 is 16 residues. CDR3 amino acids: CASSQVSGATNEKLFF.

This chain links TRBV6-2 or TRBV6-3 with TRBJ2-7; with no DNA, the TCRdb D assignment of TRBD1 cannot be verified. The length of the CDR3 is 16 residues. CDR1 and CDR2 (germline): MNHEY, SVGEGT. Here the CDR3 reads CASNRDRVGGAYEQYF.

The chain employs TRBV18 and TRBJ2-2; no DNA is available, so the TRBD1 call from TCRdb remains unchecked. CDR3 length: 16 amino acids. Germline V CDR1 and CDR2: KGHSH, LQKENI. The CDR3 here is CASSPSGQGNTGELFF. Supplemented by reference TRBV18 and TRBJ2-2, the full variable domain reads NAGVMQNPRHLVRRRGQEARLRCSPMKGHSHVYWYRQLPEEGLKFMVYLQKENIIDESGMPKERFSAEFPKEGPSILRIQQVVRGDSAAYFCASSPSGQGNTGELFFGEGSRLTVL.

The rearrangement links TRBV27 to TRBJ1-1; TCRdb names TRBD1, which stays unverified in the absence of DNA. Germline V lookup: CDR1 MNHEY, CDR2 SMNVEV (reference sequence). The CDR3 totals 15 residues. The CDR3 loop is CASSFLDRAGTEAFF.

The V and J genes are TRBV30 and TRBJ2-2; TCRdb's D call of TRBD1 is untestable without DNA. This CDR3 contains 14 residues. Germline V gene sequence: CDR1 GTSNPN, CDR2 SVGIG (reference sequence). The CDR3 loop reads CACPPLQGPGELFF.

CDR3 sequence: CASKGSLYEQYF. The chain uses TRBV28 and TRBJ2-7; checking the TCRdb D call of TRBD1 is not possible without DNA. Germline loops: CDR1 MDHEN, CDR2 SYDVKM. This CDR3 spans 12 amino acids.